Given below is one T cell receptor beta chain in context. Its specificity is unknown. The data stem from a study of T cells in Graves' hyperthyroidism and ophthalmopathy. Study-wide context: Peripheral blood was acquired at first diagnosis, ahead of any therapy whatsoever.

Amplification of TCR beta CDR3 regions used RNA as the template. During a first-round RT-PCR of the TCR CDR3, the HTBI primer set was used. One entry per CDR3 protein results from TCRdb running MiXCR on the multiplex PCR reads. The sample shows approximately 370,000 distinct CDR3 sequences, about 15% of them seen only once. These patients, aged 18 to 65, had recently diagnosed hyperthyroidism lasting under 2 months. Orbital computed tomography, thyroid ultrasound, serum thyroxine and TRAb, and clinical symptoms together informed the diagnoses. V gave up 6 bases and J gave up 5 bases, with 13 bases separating them. This CDR3 is 13 amino acids long. Germline V gene sequence: CDR1 MGHDK, CDR2 SYGVNS. General study points: Most thyroid clonotypes that were expanded above 0.001 also turned up in blood.

The sequence was collected from a woman under 40 with Graves' hyperthyroidism. The specimen sequenced was blood. The chain combines TRBV25-1 with TRBJ2-5; a weak D match, TRBD1 (7 bases). The CDR3 region has the DNA TGTGCCAGCAGGGAGGGGGCGCGGGAGACCCAGTACTTC. The encoded protein is CASREGARETQYF.